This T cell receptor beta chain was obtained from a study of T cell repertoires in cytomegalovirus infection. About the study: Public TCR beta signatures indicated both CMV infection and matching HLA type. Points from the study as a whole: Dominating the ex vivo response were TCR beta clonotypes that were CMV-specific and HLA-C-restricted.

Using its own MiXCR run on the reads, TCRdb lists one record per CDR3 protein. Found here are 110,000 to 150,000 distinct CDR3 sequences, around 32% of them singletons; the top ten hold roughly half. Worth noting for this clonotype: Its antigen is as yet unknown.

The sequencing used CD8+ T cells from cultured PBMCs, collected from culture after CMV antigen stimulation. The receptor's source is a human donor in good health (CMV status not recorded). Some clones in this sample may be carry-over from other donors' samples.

DNA of the CDR3: TGTGCCAGCACTCCGGGGGCAATCTACGAGCAGTACTTC. This encodes CASTPGAIYEQYF. V is TRBV6-1 and J is TRBJ2-7, with D tentatively TRBD1 or TRBD2 (6 bases each). The CDR3 is 13 residues long. CDR1 is MNHNS and CDR2 is SASEGT in the germline V gene. V lost 7 bases and J lost 3, with 13 bases in between.